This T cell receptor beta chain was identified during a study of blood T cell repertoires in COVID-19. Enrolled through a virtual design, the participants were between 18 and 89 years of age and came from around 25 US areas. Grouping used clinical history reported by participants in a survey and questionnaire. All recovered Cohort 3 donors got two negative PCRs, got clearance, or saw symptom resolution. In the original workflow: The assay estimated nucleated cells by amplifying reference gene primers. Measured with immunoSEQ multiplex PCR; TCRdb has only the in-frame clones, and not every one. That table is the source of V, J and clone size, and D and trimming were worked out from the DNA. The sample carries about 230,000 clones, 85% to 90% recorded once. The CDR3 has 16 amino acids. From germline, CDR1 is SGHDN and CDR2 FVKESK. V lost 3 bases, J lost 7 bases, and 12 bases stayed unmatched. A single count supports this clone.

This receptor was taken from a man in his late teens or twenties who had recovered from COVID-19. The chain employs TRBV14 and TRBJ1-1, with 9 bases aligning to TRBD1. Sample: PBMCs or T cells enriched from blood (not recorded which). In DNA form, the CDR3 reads TGTGCCAGCAGCCAGGGGGACAGGGAGGTTCCTGTTGAAGCTTTCTTT. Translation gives CASSQGDREVPVEAFF.